This T cell receptor beta chain was recovered during a study of cytomegalovirus exposure and HLA in healthy donors. Study-wide background: Early release data held 75 million to 100 million unique TCRs from HLA-typed donors.

Vbeta (60) and Jbeta (13) primers were used in the PCR. Sequencing used immunoSEQ multiplex PCR; TCRdb keeps in-frame clones, though not all of them. This sample has over 120,000 clones, with around 75% found just once. The CDR3 consists of 15 residues. Per germline, CDR1 LNHDA and CDR2 SQIVND (reference sequence). Trimming left V 1 base short and J 3 bases short, with 12 bases between. General study points: A later analysis found TCR association rates differed by HLA locus, highest for DRB1 and lowest for HLA-C. Presence/absence analyses took donor sequencing depth as roughly uniform.

On this clone itself: The antigen is not known.

This TCR was recovered from a man younger than 45 in good health and CMV-seronegative. The rearrangement joins TRBV19 to TRBJ1-2; D call uncertain. The specimen sequenced was PBMCs. The CDR3 sequence: CASSIVGESDYGYTF. As DNA, the CDR3 is TGTGCCAGTAGTATAGTCGGGGAAAGCGACTATGGCTACACCTTC.